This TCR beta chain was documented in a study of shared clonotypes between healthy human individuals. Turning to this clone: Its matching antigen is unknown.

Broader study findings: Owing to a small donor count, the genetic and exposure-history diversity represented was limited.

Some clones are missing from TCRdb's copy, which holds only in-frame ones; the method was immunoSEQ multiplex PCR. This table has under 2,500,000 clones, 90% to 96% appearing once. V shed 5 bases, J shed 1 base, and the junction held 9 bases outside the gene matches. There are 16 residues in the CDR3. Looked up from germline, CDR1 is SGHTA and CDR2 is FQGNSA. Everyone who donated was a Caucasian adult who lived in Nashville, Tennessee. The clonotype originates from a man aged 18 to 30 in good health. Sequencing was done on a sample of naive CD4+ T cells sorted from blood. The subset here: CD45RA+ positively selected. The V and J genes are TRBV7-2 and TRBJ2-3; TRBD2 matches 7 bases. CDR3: CASSPRRLAGTDTQYF. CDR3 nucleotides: TGTGCCAGCAGCCCCCGACGACTAGCAGGCACAGATACGCAGTATTTT.